The rows below give T cell receptor beta chains drawn from one sample of a study of T-cell memory formation after mild COVID-19. MiXCR, applied by TCRdb to the 5' RACE reads, yields one record per CDR3 protein. The sample includes 150,000 to 200,000 distinct CDR3 sequences, around 21% of them seen just once. Sequenced material: PBMCs or a T cell subset sorted from them (not recorded which). The origin of the receptors is an adult woman who had mild COVID-19 (a few samples of this study predate the infection). Cell type and time point are not known. Each CDR3 is given with its conserved first and last residue. A D gene is named only where the DNA matches it firmly. Part of the rows lack a size; the others show once, few, many or a class for expanded clones.

v_call	j_call	d_call	clone_size	cdr3_aa	cdr3_nt
TRBV27	TRBJ2-5	TRBD2	many	CASSLWGPASGSGSQETQYF	TGTGCCAGCAGTTTATGGGGGCCGGCTAGCGGGAGCGGTAGTCAAGAGACCCAGTACTTC
TRBV10-3	TRBJ2-1	TRBD2	few	CAISDGSGRASYNEQFF	TGTGCCATCAGTGATGGGAGCGGGAGGGCCTCCTACAATGAGCAGTTCTTC
TRBV29-1	TRBJ1-2	.	few	CSVEWRLAYGYTF	TGCAGCGTTGAGTGGCGCCTTGCGTATGGCTACACCTTC
TRBV25-1	TRBJ1-1	TRBD1	.	CASSPGGWNTEAFF	TGTGCCAGCAGCCCAGGGGGGTGGAACACTGAAGCTTTCTTT
TRBV20-1	TRBJ2-1	.	.	CSPLGENEQFF	TGCAGCCCCCTCGGGGAGAATGAGCAGTTCTTC
TRBV5-1	TRBJ1-2	TRBD1	.	CASSLGTGEDYGYTF	TGCGCCAGCAGCTTGGGGACAGGGGAGGACTATGGCTACACCTTC
TRBV10-3	TRBJ2-3	TRBD1	few	CAISNPRTGGLTDTQYF	TGTGCCATCAGTAACCCTCGGACAGGGGGCCTAACAGATACGCAGTATTTT
TRBV5-6	TRBJ2-2	TRBD2	.	CASSFGGLAPGELFF	TGTGCCAGCAGCTTTGGGGGACTAGCTCCCGGGGAGCTGTTTTTT
TRBV12-3/TRBV12-4	TRBJ1-2	.	few	CASSAPVAQDGYTF	TGTGCCAGCAGTGCACCGGTAGCACAGGATGGCTACACCTTC
TRBV4-3	TRBJ1-1	.	.	CASSQEADSMNTEAFF	TGCGCCAGCAGCCAAGAGGCGGACAGCATGAACACTGAAGCTTTCTTT
TRBV19	TRBJ1-6	.	.	CASSIGGLGDNSPLHF	TGTGCCAGTAGTATAGGCGGATTGGGCGATAATTCACCCCTCCACTTT
TRBV9	TRBJ2-5	.	.	CASSQKGEETQYF	TGTGCCAGCAGCCAAAAGGGTGAAGAGACCCAGTACTTC
TRBV7-9	TRBJ1-1	.	.	CASSHEAGLNTEAFF	TGTGCCAGCAGCCACGAGGCCGGGTTGAACACTGAAGCTTTCTTT
TRBV5-1	TRBJ2-1	.	.	CASSLSLALEQFF	TGCGCCAGCAGCTTGAGTCTAGCCCTTGAGCAGTTCTTC
TRBV30	TRBJ2-3	TRBD2	.	CAWGLGLAGVTDTQYF	TGTGCCTGGGGCCTTGGGCTAGCGGGGGTCACAGATACGCAGTATTTT
TRBV12-3/TRBV12-4	TRBJ1-3	.	.	CASSPDTYSGNTIYF	TGTGCCAGCAGTCCGGACACATACTCTGGAAACACCATATATTTT
TRBV12-3/TRBV12-4	TRBJ2-2	.	.	CASRGESGELFF	TGTGCCAGCAGGGGGGAAAGCGGGGAGCTGTTTTTT